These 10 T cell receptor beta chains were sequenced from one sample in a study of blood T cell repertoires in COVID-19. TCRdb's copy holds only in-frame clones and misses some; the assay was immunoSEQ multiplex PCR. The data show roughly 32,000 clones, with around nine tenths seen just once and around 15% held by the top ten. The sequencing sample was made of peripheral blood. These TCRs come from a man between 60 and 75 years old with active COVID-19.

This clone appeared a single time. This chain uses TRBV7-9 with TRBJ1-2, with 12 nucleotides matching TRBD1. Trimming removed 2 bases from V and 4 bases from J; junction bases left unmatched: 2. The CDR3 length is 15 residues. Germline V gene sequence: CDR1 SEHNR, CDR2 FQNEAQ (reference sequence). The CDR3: CASSLWGQGAYGYTF. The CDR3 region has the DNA TGTGCCAGCAGCTTATGGGGACAGGGGGCCTATGGCTACACCTTC.

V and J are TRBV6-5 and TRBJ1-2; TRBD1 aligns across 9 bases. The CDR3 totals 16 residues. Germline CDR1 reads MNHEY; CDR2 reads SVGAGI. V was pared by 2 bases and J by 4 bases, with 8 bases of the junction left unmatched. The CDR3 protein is CASSYEGQGGGYGYTF. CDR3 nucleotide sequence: TGTGCCAGCAGTTACGAGGGACAGGGAGGAGGCTATGGCTACACCTTC.

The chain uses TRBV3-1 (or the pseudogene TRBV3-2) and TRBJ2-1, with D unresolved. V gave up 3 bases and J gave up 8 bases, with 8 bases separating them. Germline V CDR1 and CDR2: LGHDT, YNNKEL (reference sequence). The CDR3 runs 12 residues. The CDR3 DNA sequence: TGTGCCAGCAGCCACGGAGTCTATGAGCAGTTCTTC. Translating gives CASSHGVYEQFF.

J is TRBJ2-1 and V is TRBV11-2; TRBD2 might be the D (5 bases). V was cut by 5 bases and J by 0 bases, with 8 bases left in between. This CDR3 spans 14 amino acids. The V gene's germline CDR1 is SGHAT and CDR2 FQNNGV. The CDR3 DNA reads TGTGCCAGCAGCCCCCGGGGCTCCTACAATGAGCAGTTCTTC. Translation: CASSPRGSYNEQFF.

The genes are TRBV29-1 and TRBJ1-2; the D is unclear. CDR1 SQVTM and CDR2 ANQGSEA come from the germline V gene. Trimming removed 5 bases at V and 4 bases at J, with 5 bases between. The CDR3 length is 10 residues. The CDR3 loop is CSVYSYGYTF. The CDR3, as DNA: TGCAGCGTTTATTCCTATGGCTACACCTTC.

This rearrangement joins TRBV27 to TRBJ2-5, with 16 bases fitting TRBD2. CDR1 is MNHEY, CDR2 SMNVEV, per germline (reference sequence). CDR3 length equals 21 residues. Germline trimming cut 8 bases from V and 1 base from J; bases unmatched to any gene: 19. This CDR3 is CASPDRVGVGLAGGTQETQYF. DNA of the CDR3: TGTGCCAGCCCTGATCGGGTAGGGGTGGGACTAGCGGGGGGGACCCAAGAGACCCAGTACTTC.

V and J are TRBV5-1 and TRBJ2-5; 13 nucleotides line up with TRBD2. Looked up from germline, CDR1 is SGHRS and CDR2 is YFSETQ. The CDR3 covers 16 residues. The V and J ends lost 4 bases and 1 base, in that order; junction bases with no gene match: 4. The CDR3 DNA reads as TGCGCCAGCAGCGTCGGGACTAGCGGGGCCCAAGAGACCCAGTACTTC. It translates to CASSVGTSGAQETQYF.

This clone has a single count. The CDR3 sequence: CASRLGDRHPEGEQFF. In nucleotides, the CDR3 is TGTGCCAGCAGATTGGGGGACAGGCATCCCGAGGGTGAGCAGTTCTTC. The rearrangement links TRBV2 to TRBJ2-1; 8 bases map to TRBD1. Germline values: CDR1 SNHLY, CDR2 FYNNEI. The CDR3 consists of 16 residues. The ends lost 6 bases at V and 9 bases at J; junction bases unmatched: 16. Full variable domain (missing parts from reference TRBV2 and TRBJ2-1): EPEVTQTPSHQVTQMGQEVILRCVPISNHLYFYWYRQILGQKVEFLVSFYNNEISEKSEIFDDQFSVERPDGSNFTLKIRSTKLEDSAMYFCASRLGDRHPEGEQFFGPGTRLTVL.

CDR3 region: CASSYQGADTEAFF. CDR3 DNA sequence: TGTGCCAGCAGTTACCAGGGGGCGGACACTGAAGCTTTCTTT. The rearrangement uses TRBV6-2 or TRBV6-3 and TRBJ1-1; 8 bases match TRBD1. Germline CDR1 and CDR2: MNHEY and SVGEGT. J was trimmed by 3 bases and V by 2 bases; bases with no gene match: 2. This CDR3 is built from 14 residues.

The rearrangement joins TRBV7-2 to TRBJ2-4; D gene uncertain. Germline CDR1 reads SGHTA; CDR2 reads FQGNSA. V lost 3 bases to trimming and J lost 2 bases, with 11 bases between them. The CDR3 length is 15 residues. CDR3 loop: CASSFLTDSKNIQYF. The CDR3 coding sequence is TGTGCCAGCAGCTTTCTGACCGACTCCAAAAACATTCAGTACTTC.